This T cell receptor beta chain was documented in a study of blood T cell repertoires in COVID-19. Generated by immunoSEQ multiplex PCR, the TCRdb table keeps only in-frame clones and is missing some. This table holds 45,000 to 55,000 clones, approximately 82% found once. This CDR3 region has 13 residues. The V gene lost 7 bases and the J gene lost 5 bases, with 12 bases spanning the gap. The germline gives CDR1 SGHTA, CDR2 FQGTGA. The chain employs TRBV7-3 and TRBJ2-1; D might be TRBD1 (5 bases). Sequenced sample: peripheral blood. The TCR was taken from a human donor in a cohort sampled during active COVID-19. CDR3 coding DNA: TGTGCCAGCAAAACCGAGACAGACAATGAGCAGTTCTTC. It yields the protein CASKTETDNEQFF.